This record concerns one T cell receptor (beta chain) sequence. This entry is derived from a study of T cells expressing NK-cell markers. UMI-tagged 5'RACE template switching yielded the TCR beta cDNA. TCRdb re-called the 5' RACE reads and gives one entry per CDR3 protein, without DNA. The data show some 500,000 distinct CDR3 sequences, and the top ten clones hold more than 1.4%. The length of the CDR3 is 16 residues. Germline assignment: CDR1 LNHNV and CDR2 YYDKDF (reference sequence). The sequence came from a woman in her fifties or sixties in good health. The chain is built from TRBV15 and TRBJ2-7; as DNA is missing, the TRBD1 call by TCRdb cannot be tested. Sequencing was performed on blood T cells: a sorted CD56 or NKG2C T cell subset, CD4+ or CD8+ T cells, or bulk PBMC T cells (not recorded which). CDR3 loop: CATSRDPGGAPYEQYF.